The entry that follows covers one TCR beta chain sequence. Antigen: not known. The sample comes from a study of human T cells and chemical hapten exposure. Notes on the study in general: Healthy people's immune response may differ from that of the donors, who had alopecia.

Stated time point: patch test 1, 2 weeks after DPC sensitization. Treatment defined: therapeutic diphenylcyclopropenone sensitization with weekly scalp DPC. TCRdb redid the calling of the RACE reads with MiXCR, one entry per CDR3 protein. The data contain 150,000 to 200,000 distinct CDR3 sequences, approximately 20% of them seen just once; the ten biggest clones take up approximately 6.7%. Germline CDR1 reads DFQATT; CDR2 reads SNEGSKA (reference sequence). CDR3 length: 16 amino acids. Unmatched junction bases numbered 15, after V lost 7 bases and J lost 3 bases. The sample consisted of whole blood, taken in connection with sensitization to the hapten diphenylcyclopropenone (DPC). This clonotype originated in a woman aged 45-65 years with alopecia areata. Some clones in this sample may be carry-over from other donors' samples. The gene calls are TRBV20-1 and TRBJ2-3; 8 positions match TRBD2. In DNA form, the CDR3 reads TGCAGTGTCCCTGCGGGAGGCCTTCTTTTGACAGATACGCAGTATTTT. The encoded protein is CSVPAGGLLLTDTQYF.